One and the same sample provided the 18 T cell receptor beta chains below, sequenced in a study of T cell responses to AZD1222 COVID-19 vaccine. Libraries were prepared by immunoSEQ multiplex PCR; TCRdb keeps only in-frame clonotypes and omits some of them. The table shows under 150,000 clones, with more than 70% occurring only once. Sequencing used peripheral blood, obtained 28 days after the second AZD1222 dose. The receptors shown here come from an adult who received the AZD1222 COVID-19 vaccine.

V is TRBV6-5 and J is TRBJ2-7; 9 bases fit TRBD1. Germline assignment: CDR1 MNHEY and CDR2 SVGAGI. V was pared by 0 bases and J by 5 bases, with 5 bases of the junction left unmatched. This CDR3 has 15 amino acids. The CDR3 here is CASSYSGTGPHEQYF. In DNA form, the CDR3 reads TGTGCCAGCAGTTACTCCGGGACAGGGCCCCACGAGCAGTACTTC.

The chain employs TRBV15 and TRBJ1-6; possible D gene TRBD1, 5 bases. Between the trimmed V and J ends, which lost 0 bases and 7 bases, there was a span of 16 bases. Germline CDR1 LNHNV, CDR2 YYDKDF (reference sequence). The CDR3 is 17 amino acids. CDR3: CATSRDRGQGWNSPLHF. DNA for the CDR3: TGTGCCACCAGCAGAGATCGAGGGCAGGGCTGGAATTCACCCCTCCACTTT.

J is TRBJ2-4 and V is TRBV15; D may be TRBD2 (6 bases). Germline values: CDR1 LNHNV, CDR2 YYDKDF (reference sequence). The CDR3 runs to 13 residues. Between the trimmed V and J ends, which lost 4 bases and 3 bases, there was a span of 7 bases. Here the CDR3 reads CATSKDYKNIQYF. CDR3 coding DNA: TGTGCCACCAGCAAGGACTACAAAAACATTCAGTACTTC.

The rearrangement uses TRBV10-3 and TRBJ2-7; the D is unclear. V was clipped by 2 bases and J by 3 bases, with 8 bases between them. CDR3 length: 13 amino acids. CDR1 and CDR2 from the germline V gene are ENHRY and SYGVKD. CDR3 amino acids: CAISEPKDYEQYF. CDR3 in DNA: TGTGCCATCAGTGAGCCGAAGGACTACGAGCAGTACTTC.

The V gene is TRBV24-1, the J gene TRBJ1-1; D is unclear. Trimming removed 1 base from V and 7 bases from J, with 9 bases in between. The germline gives CDR1 KGHDR, CDR2 SFDVKD. This CDR3 comprises 13 residues. CDR3 DNA sequence: TGTGCCACCAGTGATTTTGCTGGACGTGAAGCTTTCTTT. Amino acid sequence: CATSDFAGREAFF.

The J gene is TRBJ1-2, the V gene TRBV6-4, with D tentatively TRBD1 (6 bases). The CDR3 is made up of 13 amino acids. Per germline, CDR1 MRHNA and CDR2 SNTAGT. Trimming removed 2 bases from V and 4 bases from J, with 8 bases in between. The chain's CDR3 is CASSDKGGYGYTF. The CDR3 DNA sequence: TGTGCCAGCAGTGACAAAGGGGGCTATGGCTACACCTTC.

V usage is TRBV27 and J usage is TRBJ2-2; TRBD2 matches 9 bases. CDR3 size: 18 residues. The germline V gene has CDR1 MNHEY and CDR2 SMNVEV (reference sequence). V lost 4 bases, J lost 0 bases, and 9 bases stayed unmatched. The CDR3 DNA follows: TGTGCCAGCAGTTCTCCTAGCGGGACTTCAGCGAACACCGGGGAGCTGTTTTTT. Amino acids: CASSSPSGTSANTGELFF.

The J gene is TRBJ1-2, the V gene TRBV19, with a possible D match to TRBD1 (5 bases). CDR3 length: 14 amino acids. V was clipped by 6 bases and J by 4 bases, with 15 bases between them. Germline lookup yields CDR1 LNHDA and CDR2 SQIVND (reference sequence). CDR3 in amino acids: CASSQGTGVYGYTF. CDR3 nucleotides: TGTGCCAGTAGCCAGGGAACTGGGGTCTATGGCTACACCTTC.

The CDR3 DNA sequence: TGTGCCAGCAGTTACTCGATAGCCCAGAACACCATATATTTT. Residues: CASSYSIAQNTIYF. The chain has TRBV6-5 and TRBJ1-3; D is uncertain. The CDR3 consists of 14 residues. Germline V gene data show CDR1 as MNHEY and CDR2 as SVGAGI. The germline V and J ends were trimmed by 0 bases and 7 bases, with 10 bases remaining between them.

The chain couples TRBV29-1 to TRBJ2-7; the match to TRBD1 covers 7 bases. Germline V gene lookup returns CDR1 SQVTM and CDR2 ANQGSEA. The V segment lost 0 bases and the J segment 7 bases; nucleotides outside the gene matches: 9. The CDR3 sequence is 14 residues long. CDR3 DNA sequence: TGCAGCGTTGAAGATGCCCGACAGGGTGGTGAGCAGTACTTC. Translation: CSVEDARQGGEQYF.

The chain joins TRBV5-1 to TRBJ2-3; 9 positions match TRBD2. The CDR3 loop spans 15 amino acids. The junction had 5 bases not matched to a gene; V was cut back by 4 bases and J by 2 bases. Germline V CDR1 and CDR2: SGHRS, YFSETQ. The CDR3 DNA sequence: TGCGCCAGCAGCAGGGGACTAGCAAACACAGATACGCAGTATTTT. Translation: CASSRGLANTDTQYF. The full variable domain, rest sourced from reference TRBV5-1 and TRBJ2-3, is KAGVTQTPRYLIKTRGQQVTLSCSPISGHRSVSWYQQTPGQGLQFLFEYFSETQRNKGNFPGRFSGRQFSNSRSEMNVSTLELGDSALYLCASSRGLANTDTQYFGPGTRLTVL.

The chain combines TRBV4-3 with TRBJ1-5, with a tentative D call TRBD1 (6 bases). The CDR3 is 15 residues long. CDR1 and CDR2 from the germline V gene are LGHNA and YSLEER. The V gene lost 0 bases and the J gene lost 6 bases, with 12 bases spanning the gap. The chain's CDR3 is CASSQDSGGLQPQHF. The CDR3 bases are TGCGCCAGCAGCCAAGATTCGGGGGGCCTTCAGCCCCAGCATTTT.

This chain connects TRBV6-1 to TRBJ2-7; perhaps TRBD1 as D (5 bases). This CDR3 contains 14 residues. Per the germline V gene, CDR1 is MNHNS and CDR2 is SASEGT. V lost 7 bases and J lost 3, with 16 bases in between. The CDR3 protein is CASTPRGLDYEQYF. The DNA of the CDR3 is TGTGCCAGCACTCCTAGGGGCCTTGACTACGAGCAGTACTTC.

The gene calls are TRBV15 and TRBJ2-7; 7 bases map to TRBD1. Losses at the gene ends were 1 base for V and 3 bases for J; bases not matched to a gene: 6. This CDR3 is 15 amino acids long. CDR1 LNHNV and CDR2 YYDKDF come from the germline V gene (reference sequence). DNA of the CDR3: TGTGCCACCAGCAGAGGACAGGGCAGTTACTACGAGCAGTACTTC. Encoded protein: CATSRGQGSYYEQYF.

V usage is TRBV5-6 and J usage is TRBJ2-2; perhaps TRBD1 as D (6 bases). The CDR3 has 16 amino acids. In germline, CDR1 is SGHDT, CDR2 YYEEEE. V lost 3 bases, J lost 4 bases, and 16 bases lay in between. CDR3 sequence: CASSSTGTHTTGELFF. The DNA of the CDR3 is TGTGCCAGCAGCTCCACCGGGACACATACCACCGGGGAGCTGTTTTTT.

J is TRBJ1-4 and V is TRBV6-2 or TRBV6-3; no firm D call. Per germline, CDR1 MNHEY and CDR2 SVGEGT. V was trimmed by 5 bases and J by 3 bases, leaving 10 bases between them. The CDR3 is 14 amino acids. Written as DNA, the CDR3 is TGTGCCAGCAGTCGAGTATCAGCTAATGAAAAACTGTTTTTT. Its protein product is CASSRVSANEKLFF.

The genes are TRBV4-3 and TRBJ2-3; 7 bases match TRBD1. Germline V gene lookup returns CDR1 LGHNA and CDR2 YSLEER. The V gene end was trimmed by 0 bases and the J gene end by 3 bases; junction bases not matched to a gene: 3. The CDR3 runs to 15 residues. The CDR3 protein is CASSQDPRGTDTQYF. The DNA for the CDR3 is TGCGCCAGCAGCCAAGATCCCAGGGGGACAGATACGCAGTATTTT.

The chain links TRBV5-1 to TRBJ2-7; D is uncertain. CDR1 SGHRS and CDR2 YFSETQ come from the germline V gene. This CDR3 contains 11 residues. V was cut by 3 bases and J by 2 bases, with 3 bases left in between. The DNA of the CDR3 is TGCGCCAGCAGCTCACCCTACGAGCAGTACTTC. This codes for CASSSPYEQYF.